Each of the 20 T cell receptor beta chains below was sequenced from the same sample in a study of control samples from healthy donors and cancer patients. TCRdb keeps only in-frame clones here, not all; method: immunoSEQ multiplex PCR. The sample contains about 190,000 clones, approximately 90% of which appear only once. The specimen sequenced was blood. These receptors were taken from a man in his thirties or forties in good health.

This clone was seen a single time. The rearrangement uses TRBV5-6 and TRBJ2-4; 9 bases are shared with TRBD1. The CDR3 contains 15 residues. V trimming: 6 bases; J trimming: 1 base; junction bases outside the gene matches: 5. CDR1 SGHDT and CDR2 YYEEEE come from the germline V gene. Written as DNA, the CDR3 is TGTGCCAGCATCGAACAGGGGGCGGCCAAAAACATTCAGTACTTC. Amino acids: CASIEQGAAKNIQYF. The variable domain in full, completed from reference TRBV5-6 and TRBJ2-4, reads DAGVTQSPTHLIKTRGQQVTLRCSPKSGHDTVSWYQQALGQGPQFIFQYYEEEERQRGNFPDRFSGHQFPNYSSELNVNALLLGDSALYLCASIEQGAAKNIQYFGAGTRLSVL.

J is TRBJ2-4 and V is TRBV28; no definite D call. Looked up from germline, CDR1 is MDHEN and CDR2 is SYDVKM. This CDR3 contains 14 residues. V was pared by 3 bases and J by 4 bases, with 10 bases between. CDR3 DNA: TGTGCCAGCAGTTTCGATGGGCGAAAAAACATTCAGTACTTC. It is translated as CASSFDGRKNIQYF.

The chain couples TRBV20-1 to TRBJ2-5; D may be TRBD1 or TRBD2 (5 bases each). This CDR3 comprises 11 residues. CDR1 is DFQATT, CDR2 SNEGSKA, per germline (reference sequence). The CDR3 spells CSRLGTETQYF. The CDR3 DNA sequence: TGCAGCCGATTGGGGACGGAGACCCAGTACTTC.

The V gene is TRBV19, the J gene TRBJ1-5; D uncertain. CDR3 length equals 15 residues. Germline V gene lookup returns CDR1 LNHDA and CDR2 SQIVND (reference sequence). Trimming shortened V by 10 bases and J by 1 base, and 17 bases separated the two germline ends. This CDR3 reads CATHSIAVSNQPQHF. The CDR3 DNA is TGTGCCACTCACTCAATTGCGGTGAGCAATCAGCCCCAGCATTTT.

The chain couples TRBV10-1 to TRBJ2-1; the match to TRBD1 covers 11 bases. The length of the CDR3 is 15 residues. After removal of 5 bases from V and 3 bases from J, the junction contained 3 bases not matched to a gene. Germline lookup yields CDR1 WNHNN and CDR2 SYGVQD (reference sequence). The CDR3 here is CASSTGTGGYNEQFF. The CDR3 DNA reads as TGCGCCAGCAGTACCGGGACAGGGGGCTACAATGAGCAGTTCTTC.

CDR3: CASSTTGRETQYF. The CDR3 DNA is TGTGCCAGCTCAACGACAGGGCGGGAGACCCAGTACTTC. This chain connects TRBV18 to TRBJ2-5; 7 positions agree with TRBD1. Germline loops: CDR1 KGHSH, CDR2 LQKENI. This CDR3 is built from 13 residues. J was trimmed by 5 bases and V by 5 bases; bases with no gene match: 5. The variable domain in full, completed from reference TRBV18 and TRBJ2-5, reads NAGVMQNPRHLVRRRGQEARLRCSPMKGHSHVYWYRQLPEEGLKFMVYLQKENIIDESGMPKERFSAEFPKEGPSILRIQQVVRGDSAAYFCASSTTGRETQYFGPGTRLLVL.

The rearrangement uses TRBV10-2 and TRBJ1-3; D gene ambiguous. Between the trimmed V and J ends, which lost 6 bases and 0 bases, there was a span of 15 bases. Germline V lookup: CDR1 WSHSY, CDR2 SAAADI. The CDR3 covers 16 residues. The CDR3 loop reads CASSLPPRISGNTIYF. The CDR3 DNA is TGCGCCAGCAGCCTGCCCCCTAGGATCTCTGGAAACACCATATATTTT.

The V call is TRBV10-1, the J call TRBJ1-1; D unresolved. V dropped 6 bases and J dropped 0 bases, with 11 bases sitting between them. CDR1 and CDR2 from the germline V gene are WNHNN and SYGVQD (reference sequence). There are 14 residues in the CDR3. DNA of the CDR3: TGCGCCAGCAGGGCCGGAGGACTGAACACTGAAGCTTTCTTT. This translates into CASRAGGLNTEAFF.

The genes are TRBV7-9 and TRBJ1-5; D not certain. With 2 bases removed from V and 7 bases from J, the gap between germline ends came to 9 bases. The CDR3 length is 13 residues. Germline V gives CDR1 SEHNR, CDR2 FQNEAQ (reference sequence). CDR3 nucleotides: TGTGCCAGCAGCTTATCAAAGCCCCAGCCCCAGCATTTT. This sequence encodes CASSLSKPQPQHF.

The CDR3 reads CASSPFGTGNTDTQYF. The CDR3 DNA reads as TGTGCCAGCAGCCCGTTCGGGACAGGAAACACAGATACGCAGTATTTT. The chain has TRBV14 and TRBJ2-3, with 8 bases fitting TRBD1. The CDR3 totals 16 residues. V shed 4 bases and J 2 bases; nucleotides not matched to a gene: 8. Germline V gene sequence: CDR1 SGHDN, CDR2 FVKESK.

This clone was seen once. The rearrangement joins TRBV30 to TRBJ2-1; the match to TRBD1 covers 11 bases. Trimming at V came to 5 bases and at J to 8 bases, leaving 5 bases not matched to a gene. CDR1 and CDR2 from the germline V gene are GTSNPN and SVGIG (reference sequence). This CDR3 contains 13 residues. The CDR3 coding sequence is TGTGCCTGGGGGACAGGGGGAAGCTATGAGCAGTTCTTC. Amino acid sequence: CAWGTGGSYEQFF.

This clone was observed a handful of times. The chain joins TRBV6-6 to TRBJ2-2; D gene uncertain. Per the germline V gene, CDR1 is MNHNY and CDR2 is SVGAGI (reference sequence). CDR3 size: 14 residues. The V end was cut by 4 bases, the J end by 6 bases, with 12 bases between. The CDR3 nucleotides read TGTGCCAGCAGTTTAAGGTCCTCTGCCGGGGAGCTGTTTTTT. Its protein product is CASSLRSSAGELFF.

This clone is a singleton in its sample. V gene TRBV3-1 (or the pseudogene TRBV3-2) combines with J gene TRBJ1-2; D might be TRBD1 (6 bases). The germline V gene encodes CDR1 LGHDT and CDR2 YNNKEL (reference sequence). V was trimmed by 0 bases and J by 12 bases, leaving 11 bases between them. This CDR3 region has 12 residues. CDR3 residues: CASSQESGGNTF. The CDR3 bases are TGTGCCAGCAGCCAAGAATCCGGGGGCAACACCTTC.

The J gene is TRBJ2-3, the V gene TRBV2, with D unresolved. The CDR3 is 15 residues long. CDR1 SNHLY and CDR2 FYNNEI come from the germline V gene. Trimming took off 6 bases at V and 4 bases at J, with 17 bases between the two ends. The CDR3 DNA reads as TGTGCCAGCAGCCATACTCAGGAGATGGCAGATACGCAGTATTTT. It encodes CASSHTQEMADTQYF.

The chain has TRBV2 and TRBJ1-1, with no clear D. V dropped 3 bases and J dropped 1 base, with 12 bases sitting between them. The CDR3 covers 15 residues. CDR1 and CDR2 (germline): SNHLY, FYNNEI. The CDR3 reads CASSDSRGRNTEAFF. The CDR3 region has the DNA TGTGCCAGCAGTGACTCCCGAGGTAGGAACACTGAAGCTTTCTTT.

Here the CDR3 reads CASSARLSGGTDTQYF. In DNA, the CDR3 is TGCGCCAGCAGCGCGCGACTAAGCGGGGGAACAGATACGCAGTATTTT. The chain joins TRBV4-1 to TRBJ2-3, with 8 bases lining up with TRBD2. The CDR3 consists of 16 residues. J gave up 3 bases and V 5 bases, and 10 bases lay outside the gene matches. Germline V gene data show CDR1 as MGHRA and CDR2 as YSYEKL.

The V and J genes are TRBV12-3 or TRBV12-4 and TRBJ2-2; no definite D call. Trimming removed 6 bases at V and 7 bases at J, with 6 bases between. The CDR3 is 11 amino acids. This chain's CDR3 is CASSRSGELFF. The CDR3 DNA reads as TGTGCCAGCAGCAGGAGCGGGGAGCTGTTTTTT.

A single count supports this clone. This chain connects TRBV19 to TRBJ1-2; maybe TRBD1 (6 bases). Per germline, CDR1 LNHDA and CDR2 SQIVND (reference sequence). With 7 bases removed from V and 4 bases from J, the gap between germline ends came to 16 bases. CDR3 length: 14 amino acids. The CDR3 coding sequence is TGTGCCAGTAACCTGGGGGGCTTCGGCTATGGCTACACCTTC. Translation gives CASNLGGFGYGYTF. The whole variable domain, remainder taken from reference TRBV19 and TRBJ1-2, is DGGITQSPKYLFRKEGQNVTLSCEQNLNHDAMYWYRQDPGQGLRLIYYSQIVNDFQKGDIAEGYSVSREKKESFPLTVTSAQKNPTAFYLCASNLGGFGYGYTFGSGTRLTVV.

V is TRBV5-1 and J is TRBJ2-5, with D possibly matching TRBD1 (6 bases). The CDR3 spans 14 residues. Deletions cut 7 bases from V and 1 base from J, with 14 bases between. CDR1 SGHRS and CDR2 YFSETQ come from the germline V gene. CDR3 DNA sequence: TGCGCCAGCGTTAACAGGGAAGTCCAAGAGACCCAGTACTTC. Residues: CASVNREVQETQYF.

The rearrangement joins TRBV11-2 to TRBJ2-7; 7 nucleotides match TRBD1. CDR1 is SGHAT and CDR2 is FQNNGV in the germline V gene. The J segment lost 3 bases and the V segment lost 4 bases, leaving 6 bases of the junction unmatched. The CDR3 sequence is 14 residues long. For the CDR3, the DNA is TGTGCCAGCAGCTCAACAGGGGAGCACTACGAGCAGTACTTC. Its protein product is CASSSTGEHYEQYF. Using reference TRBV11-2 and TRBJ2-7 for the parts outside the CDR3, the full variable domain is EAGVAQSPRYKIIEKRQSVAFWCNPISGHATLYWYQQILGQGPKLLIQFQNNGVVDDSQLPKDRFSAERLKGVDSTLKIQPAKLEDSAVYLCASSSTGEHYEQYFGPGTRLTVT.